This T cell receptor beta chain was recorded in a study of cytomegalovirus exposure and HLA in healthy donors. Findings of the study overall: The investigators catalogued 164 TCR beta chains as cytomegalovirus-associated.

Concerning this clone itself: Its antigen remains unknown. The junction and the germline gene differ at one end; a read error may be behind it.

Amplification used 60 Vbeta primers and 13 Jbeta primers. Produced via immunoSEQ multiplex PCR; TCRdb's table is partial and in-frame only. Among 100,000 to 150,000 clones listed, about 80% were seen once. The sequence was obtained from a woman aged 45-65 years in good health and CMV-seronegative. Material for sequencing was PBMCs.

This CDR3 reads CASTSGSSPPHF. The CDR3 DNA is TGTGCCAGTACTAGCGGGAGCTCTCCCCCGCATTTT. The J gene is TRBJ2-3, the V gene TRBV19, with 10 bases fitting TRBD2. CDR3 length equals 12 residues. The V gene's germline CDR1 is LNHDA and CDR2 SQIVND (reference sequence). The variable domain in full, completed from reference TRBV19 and TRBJ2-3, reads DGGITQSPKYLFRKEGQNVTLSCEQNLNHDAMYWYRQDPGQGLRLIYYSQIVNDFQKGDIAEGYSVSREKKESFPLTVTSAQKNPTAFYLCASTSGSSPPHFGPGTRLTVL.